These 3 T cell receptor beta chains were sequenced from one sample in a study of CD8+ T cells in alopecia areata. cDNA reverse transcribed from extracted RNA served as the sequencing template. Sequenced by immunoSEQ multiplex PCR; TCRdb stores in-frame clones only, minus some. Listed for the sample are about 300,000 clones, none seen a single time. Pooled cells of cutaneous lymph node origin were sorted on CD4, CD8alpha, NKG2D, NKG2ACE and other markers. The source material was CD4+ T cells sorted from a lymph node. These receptors came from a C3H/HeJ mouse with alopecia areata. The mouse line has the MHC haplotype H2-k.

This clone was seen a few times. All gene names here are mouse names. CDR3 bases read: TGTGCCAGCAGTACAGGGGTA. Translating it yields CASSTGV. The entire CDR3 reads CASSTGVEVFF. J is TRBJ1-1 and V is TRBV13-3; TRBD1 aligns across 7 bases. The read terminates 4 residues ahead of where the CDR3 ends, so the germline J gene completes it. Germline V gives CDR1 NNHDY, CDR2 SYVADS. The CDR3 totals 11 residues.

This clone turned up a few times. Gene and germline names: mouse. The CDR3 is cut off 4 residues early in the read; its end comes from the germline J gene. The rearrangement links TRBV5 to TRBJ2-1, with TRBD2 matching over 10 bases. The germline gives CDR1 LGHNA, CDR2 YNLKQL (reference sequence). The CDR3 is made up of 16 amino acids. The J segment lost 6 bases and the V segment lost 2 bases, leaving 7 bases of the junction unmatched. The sequenced CDR3 bases are TGTGCCAGCAGCCAAAGTCCGGGACTGGGGTTTGCT. This codes for CASSQSPGLGFA. The whole CDR3 is CASSQSPGLGFAEQFF.

A remark on this clone: Gene names follow the mouse nomenclature. The CDR3 end lies 4 residues beyond the end of the read and is filled in from the germline J gene. The V and J genes are TRBV13-1 and TRBJ2-1; 8 nucleotides line up with TRBD2. There are 15 residues in the CDR3. Germline V CDR1 and CDR2: NSHNY, SYGAGN. Trimming at V came to 3 bases and at J to 1 base, leaving 3 bases not matched to a gene. The chain's CDR3 is CASSGLGMNYAEQFF. The CDR3 DNA, read in part, is TGTGCCAGCAGTGGACTGGGGATGAACTATGCT.